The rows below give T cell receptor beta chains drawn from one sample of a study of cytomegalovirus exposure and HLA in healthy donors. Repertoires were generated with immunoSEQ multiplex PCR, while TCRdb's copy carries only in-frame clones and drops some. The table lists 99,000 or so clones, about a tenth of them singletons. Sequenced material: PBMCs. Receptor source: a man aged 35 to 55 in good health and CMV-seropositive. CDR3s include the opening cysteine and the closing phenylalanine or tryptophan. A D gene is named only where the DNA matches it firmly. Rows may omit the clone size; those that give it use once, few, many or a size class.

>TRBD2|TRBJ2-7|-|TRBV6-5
TGTGCCAGCAGTTATACAACTAGCGGGAGTCACGAGCAGTACTTC
CASSYTTSGSHEQYF
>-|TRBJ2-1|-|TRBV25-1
TGTGCCAGCAGTCTCGTAGAACAGGAGAAAGGATCCTACAATGAGCAGTTCTTC
CASSLVEQEKGSYNEQFF
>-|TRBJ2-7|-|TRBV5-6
TGTGCCAGCAGCTTTCAGGGTTTCTCGGGACTCACCTACGAGCAGTACTTC
CASSFQGFSGLTYEQYF
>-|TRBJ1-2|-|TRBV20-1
TGCAGTGCCTCGACAGATGGCTACACCTTC
CSASTDGYTF
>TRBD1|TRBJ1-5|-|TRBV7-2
TGTGCCAGCAGCCCGGGACAGTCTAGCAATCAGCCCCAGCATTTT
CASSPGQSSNQPQHF
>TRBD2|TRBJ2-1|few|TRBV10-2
TGCGCCAGCAGTGAGATCCTAGCGGGTTACAATGAGCAGTTCTTC
CASSEILAGYNEQFF
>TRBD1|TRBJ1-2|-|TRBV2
TGTGCCAGCAGAAAACAGGGGGACTATGGCTACACCTTC
CASRKQGDYGYTF
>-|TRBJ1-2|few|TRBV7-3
TGTGCCAGCAGCTTAAAGGGGGGGGCGGACTATGGCTACACCTTC
CASSLKGGADYGYTF
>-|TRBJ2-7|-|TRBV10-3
TGTGCCATCAGTGAGTCCCCAGGGGCCTCCTACGAGCAGTACTTC
CAISESPGASYEQYF
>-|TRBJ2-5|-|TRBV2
TGTGCCAGCAACGCGGGCCGGGGAGAGACCCAGTACTTC
CASNAGRGETQYF
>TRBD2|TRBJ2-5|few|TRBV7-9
TGTGCCAGCAGCGCGACTAGCGGCTACCAAGAGACCCAGTACTTC
CASSATSGYQETQYF
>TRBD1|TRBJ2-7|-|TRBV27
TGTGCCAGCGGAATCGGGACAGGGAGGTACGAGCAGTACTTC
CASGIGTGRYEQYF
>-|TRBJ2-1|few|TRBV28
TGTGCCAGCAGTTTCCGACTAGTTCCCTTCAATGAGCAGTTCTTC
CASSFRLVPFNEQFF
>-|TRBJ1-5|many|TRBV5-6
TGTGCCAGCAGCCTTATTGAGGCGGGAGGGCAACAGCCCCAGCATTTT
CASSLIEAGGQQPQHF
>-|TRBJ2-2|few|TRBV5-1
TGCGCCAGCAGTTCCGGGACAAACACCGGGGAGCTGTTTTTT
CASSSGTNTGELFF
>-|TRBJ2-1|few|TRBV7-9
TGTGCCAGCAGCTTAAGTAGCGTTACCTACAATGAGCAGTTCTTC
CASSLSSVTYNEQFF
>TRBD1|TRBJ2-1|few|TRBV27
TGTGCCAGCAAACCCGGGACAGGGTCCGTACATGAGCAGTTCTTC
CASKPGTGSVHEQFF
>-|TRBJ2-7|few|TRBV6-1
TGTGCCAGCTCGGCAGGAGGAGTCTCCTACGAGCAGTACTTC
CASSAGGVSYEQYF
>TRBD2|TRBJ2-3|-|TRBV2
TGTGCCAGCAGTGAACTAGCGGCATCAGATACGCAGTATTTT
CASSELAASDTQYF
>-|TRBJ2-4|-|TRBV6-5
TGTGCCAGCAGCCAACCGGGAGTAGCCAAAAACATTCAGTACTTC
CASSQPGVAKNIQYF
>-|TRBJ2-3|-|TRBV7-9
TGTGCCAGCACCCCCGTGGGCCCTATGGCGGATACGCAGTATTTT
CASTPVGPMADTQYF
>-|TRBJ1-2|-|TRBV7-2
TGTGCCAGCAGCTTAGCCACAGACTATGGCTACACCTTC
CASSLATDYGYTF
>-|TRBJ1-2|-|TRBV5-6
TGTGCCAGCAGCGATAGACTGGCCTATGGCTACACCTTC
CASSDRLAYGYTF
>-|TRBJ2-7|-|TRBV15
TGTGCCACCAGCATGTCCAGGGTCGAGCAGTACTTC
CATSMSRVEQYF
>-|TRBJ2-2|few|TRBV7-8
TGTGCCAGCAGCGTACCGGGAAGAAAGACCGGGGAGCTGTTTTTT
CASSVPGRKTGELFF
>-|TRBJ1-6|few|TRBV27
TGTGCCAGCTCCTTAGCCGGAATTTCACCCCTCCACTTT
CASSLAGISPLHF
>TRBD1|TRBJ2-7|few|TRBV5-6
TGTGCCAGCAGCTCCGGGACAGGGGGCGAGCAGTACTTC
CASSSGTGGEQYF
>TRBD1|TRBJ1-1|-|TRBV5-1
TGCGCCAGCAGCTTGACAGGGGAAGGGGTGAACACTGAAGCTTTCTTT
CASSLTGEGVNTEAFF